Detailed here is one T cell receptor (beta chain). The table lists this clonotype with a few counts. What antigen it recognizes has not been identified. No per-base quality is available; no much larger clone lies one base away. For CDR1 and CDR2, the germline V gene (reference sequence) lists LGHDT and YNNKEL. The CDR3 starts with the cysteine, ends with the phenylalanine, and has 15 residues. CDR3 DNA only is kept here, 45 bases in frame from base 1. V and J lose 1 base and 2 bases, and a span of 11 bases separates them. These data come from a study of regulatory T cells in long-lasting Graves disease (dated by TCRdb to 2020 to 2022). Regarding the complete study: Antithyroid drugs had been taken for less than 3 months by newly diagnosed Graves' disease patients. Persistent Graves' disease patients were compared with newly diagnosed Graves' disease patients by peripheral blood TCR sequencing and RNA sequencing. The study was registered as a clinical trial and conducted in China. A total of roughly 35 samples underwent TCR sequencing: about 13 from persistent and roughly 20 from newly diagnosed Graves' disease patients.

In light of the paper, this sample's time point label describes: newly diagnosed GD, antithyroid drugs for less than 3 months. For both TCR sequencing and RNA sequencing, RNA was extracted from PBMCs using TRIzol. Graves' disease was diagnosed according to American Thyroid Association guidelines. The patients came from an endocrinology department in Xi'an, China. From each patient, about 8.9 milliliters of peripheral blood was collected into an EDTA anticoagulant tube. Ficoll Paque Plus density gradient separation was used to isolate PBMCs, and no additional T cell sorting was done. An Agilent 2100 Bioanalyzer and agarose gel were used to assess RNA quality, and a NanoDrop 2000 was used to measure RNA concentration. Library construction relied on multiplex PCR. Sequencing took place on an Illumina HiSeq 4000. iRepertoire HTBI primers and Arm-PCR amplification of CDR3 regions were used to construct TCR beta libraries. Before sequencing, the PCR products went through gel purification. In the source study's methods: Across samples, 60 to 75 TRBV and over 11 TRBJ segments were identified and used for gene usage analysis of CDR3 amino acid clonotypes. COPE and FqMerger were used to merge filtered high-quality paired reads into contigs. BLAST was used to align contigs to IMGT TRBV, TRBD and TRBJ reference genes, with CDR3 defined following IMGT. Highly expanded clones were defined as clonotypes with a frequency above 0.1%. Shannon entropy was used to measure repertoire diversity, and the Gini coefficient was used to measure V-J evenness. A clonotype was considered public if more than one individual shared it. Using fastp trimming at Q25 and MiXCR clonotype assembly, TCRdb reanalyzed the public sequencing data and kept in-frame beta chains. Every distinct CDR3 protein forms one entry, paired with its most common genes and DNA. These V and J calls derive from TCRdb rather than the authors' analysis. This sample holds roughly 350,000 distinct CDR3 sequences; 15% to 20% were observed only once. Roughly 21% of the sample belongs to the ten largest clones.

Findings and caveats that apply to the study as a whole: Persistent disease showed preferential use of TRBV28, TRBJ1-2 and TRBJ2-5, whereas newly diagnosed disease favored TRBV20-1 and TRBJ2-1. Persistent Graves' disease patients showed lower TCR Shannon entropy and fewer highly expanded clones than newly diagnosed patients, suggesting clonal expansion. Peripheral blood alone was examined, since thyroid tissue, which constituted the primary lesion, could not be accessed. Only the TCR beta chain was sequenced and analyzed. The small sample size was acknowledged by the authors as a limitation that may reduce accuracy. A larger number of public clonotypes was shared among persistent patients (fewer than 3,000) than among newly diagnosed patients (roughly 980).

These data were also reused for a study on T cells in Graves' hyperthyroidism and ophthalmopathy. As the second study states: Stable Graves' hyperthyroidism was defined as no progression to ophthalmopathy during 18 months of follow-up. Hyperthyroidism patients were newly diagnosed, had a disease duration of under 2 months, and were aged 18 to 65 years. The study excluded patients with uncontrolled infections, other autoimmune diseases, pregnancy or lactation. Diagnoses were based on clinical symptoms, serum thyroxine and TRAb, thyroid ultrasound and orbital computed tomography. For the first round of RT-PCR on the TCR CDR3, the HTBI primer set was used together with the Qiagen OneStep RT-PCR kit. Most expanded thyroid clonotypes (frequency above 0.001) were also detected in blood, suggesting blood repertoires may reflect thyroid immune responses. A 13 V-J signature model separated ophthalmopathy from stable hyperthyroidism, with about 88% sensitivity and roughly 81% specificity in cross-validation and 80%/75% in testing. In validation, progression to ophthalmopathy was predicted by the model with more than 65% sensitivity and 72% to 85% specificity, a median of approximately 7.1 months before onset. TCR V-J signatures able to tell the groups apart were searched for in a discovery cohort of approximately 95 patients, of whom 43 had Graves' ophthalmopathy and 57 had stable Graves' hyperthyroidism. Whether ophthalmopathy could be predicted prospectively was tested in an independent validation cohort made up of some 20 hyperthyroidism patients plus 17 patients who later progressed to ophthalmopathy. The 100 discovery patients were randomly split 7:3 into training and test sets. In addition, the study compared T-cell repertoires in thyroid tissue and in blood from several Graves' hyperthyroidism patients. After sampling, hyperthyroidism patients received methimazole starting at 30 mg daily, and ophthalmopathy patients received high-dose intravenous methylprednisolone. Libraries were constructed in a second round of multiplex PCR, after which size selection and purification were performed. Sequencing of the libraries was done on an Illumina HiSeq2000 using paired-end 100 bp reads. SOAPnuke was used to process the raw data, throwing out any read that contained adapters or uncalled bases, had a mean Phred below 15, or lacked an exact constant-primer or identifier match. COPE v1.2.5 was used to merge the high-quality paired reads, and each unique nucleotide sequence was defined as a clonotype. MiTCR v1.1 was used to align clonotypes to the IMGT TRBV, TRBD and TRBJ reference segments. Only V-J combinations with frequency above 0.0001, covering approximately 99% of repertoires, were analysed. The TCS score was defined as F50 (clonal expansion) divided by E x V (chaos), with BLOSUM62-based TCRdist calculated between CDR3 peptides within each V-J. Welch's t-statistics and random forest reduced roughly 540 V-J features to roughly 13, which were used in a naive Bayes classifier (R e1071). No statistical method was used to set the sample size in advance, and investigators knew the group allocation. The paper reports TCR Vbeta CDR3 sequencing of fewer than 150 peripheral blood samples: under 45 ophthalmopathy, around 80 hyperthyroidism and around 17 progressor patients.

The source of this sequence is a woman between 18 and 29 years old with Graves disease. Donor details come from another sample of the same person, matched by shared clones. The starting material was peripheral blood mononuclear cells (PBMCs), obtained at new diagnosis, from a patient treated with antithyroid drugs. The rearranged chain carries TRBV3-1 and TRBJ1-2; no D gene is confidently identified. The nucleotides read TGTGCCAGCAGCCAAGGCACGGGGTCAAACTATGGCTACACCTTC. Its coded protein is CASSQGTGSNYGYTF.